The clone carrying this TCR beta chain was observed a handful of times. What it binds is not known. This sample was taken from a study of T-cell memory formation after mild COVID-19. Germline V lookup: CDR1 MNHNY, CDR2 SVGAGI (reference sequence). V gave up 10 bases and J gave up 3 bases, with 18 bases separating them. The CDR3 contains 15 residues. General study results and limits: Prior to infection, memory already included some responding clones, suggesting cross-reactive memory joined.

TCRalpha and TCRbeta libraries used 5'RACE with constant-segment primers and UMIs. TCRdb reprocessed the 5' RACE reads via MiXCR and lists one record per CDR3 protein. The sample holds around 250,000 distinct CDR3 sequences; around 10% are singletons and the top ten take around 20%. Specimen: PBMCs or a T cell subset sorted from them (not recorded which). This chain joins TRBV6-6 and TRBJ2-2; D may be TRBD1 (6 bases). The TCR comes from a man aged 18 to 30 who had mild COVID-19 (a few samples of this study predate the infection). Cell type and time point are not known. The CDR3 region is CAIVKVQGHTGELFF. The CDR3, as DNA: TGTGCCATTGTCAAAGTACAGGGCCACACCGGGGAGCTGTTTTTT.